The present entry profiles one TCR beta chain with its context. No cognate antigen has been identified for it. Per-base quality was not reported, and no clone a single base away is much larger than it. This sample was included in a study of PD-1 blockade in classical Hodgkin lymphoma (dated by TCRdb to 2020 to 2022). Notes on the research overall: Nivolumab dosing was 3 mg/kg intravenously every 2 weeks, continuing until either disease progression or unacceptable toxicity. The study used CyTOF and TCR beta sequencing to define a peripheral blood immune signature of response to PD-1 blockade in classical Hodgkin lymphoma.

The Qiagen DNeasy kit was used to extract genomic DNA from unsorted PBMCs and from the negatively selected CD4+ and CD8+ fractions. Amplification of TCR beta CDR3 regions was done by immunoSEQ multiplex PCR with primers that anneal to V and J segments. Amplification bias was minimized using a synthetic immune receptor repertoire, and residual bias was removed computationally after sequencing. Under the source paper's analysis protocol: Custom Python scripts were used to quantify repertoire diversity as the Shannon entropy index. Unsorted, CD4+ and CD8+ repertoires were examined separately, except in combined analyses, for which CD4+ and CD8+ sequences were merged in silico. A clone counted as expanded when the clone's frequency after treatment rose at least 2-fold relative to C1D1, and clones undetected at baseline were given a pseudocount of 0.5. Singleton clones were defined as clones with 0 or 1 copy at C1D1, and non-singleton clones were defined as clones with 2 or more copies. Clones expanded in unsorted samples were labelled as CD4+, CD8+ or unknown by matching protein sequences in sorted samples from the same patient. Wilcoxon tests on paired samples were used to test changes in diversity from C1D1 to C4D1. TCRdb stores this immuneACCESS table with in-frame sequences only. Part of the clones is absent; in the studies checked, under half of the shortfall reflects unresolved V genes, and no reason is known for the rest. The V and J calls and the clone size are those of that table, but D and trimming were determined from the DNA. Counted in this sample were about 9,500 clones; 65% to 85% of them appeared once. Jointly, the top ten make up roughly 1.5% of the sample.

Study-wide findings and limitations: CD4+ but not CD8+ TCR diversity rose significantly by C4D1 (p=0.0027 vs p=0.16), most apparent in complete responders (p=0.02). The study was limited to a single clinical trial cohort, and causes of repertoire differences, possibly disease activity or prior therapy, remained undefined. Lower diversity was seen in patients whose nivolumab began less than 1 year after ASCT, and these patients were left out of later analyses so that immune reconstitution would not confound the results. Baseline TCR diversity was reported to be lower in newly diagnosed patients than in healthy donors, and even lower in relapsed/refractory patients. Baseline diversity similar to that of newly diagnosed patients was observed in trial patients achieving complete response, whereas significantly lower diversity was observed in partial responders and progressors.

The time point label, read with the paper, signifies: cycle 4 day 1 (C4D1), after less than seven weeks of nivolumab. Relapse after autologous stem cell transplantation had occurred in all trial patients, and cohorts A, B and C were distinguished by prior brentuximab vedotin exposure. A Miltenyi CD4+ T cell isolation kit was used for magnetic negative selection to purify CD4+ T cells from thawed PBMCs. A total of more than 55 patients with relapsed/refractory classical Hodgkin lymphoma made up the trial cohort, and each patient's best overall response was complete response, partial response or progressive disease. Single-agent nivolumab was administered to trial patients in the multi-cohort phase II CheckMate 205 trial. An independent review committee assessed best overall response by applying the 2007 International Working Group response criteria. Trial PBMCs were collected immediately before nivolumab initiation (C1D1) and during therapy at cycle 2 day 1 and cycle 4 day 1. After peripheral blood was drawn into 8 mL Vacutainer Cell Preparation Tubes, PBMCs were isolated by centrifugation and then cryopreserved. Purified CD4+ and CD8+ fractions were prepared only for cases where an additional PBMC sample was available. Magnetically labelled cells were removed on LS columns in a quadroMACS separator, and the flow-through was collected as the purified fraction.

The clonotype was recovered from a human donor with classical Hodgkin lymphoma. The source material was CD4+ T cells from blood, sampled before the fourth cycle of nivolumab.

In nucleotide form, the sequence is TGTGCCAGTAGGACCCGTTCCACGACAGGCTACGAGCAGTACTTC. This is translated as CASRTRSTTGYEQYF. The sequence links TRBV19 to TRBJ2-7, with TRBD1 tentatively as D gene (6 bases match). The CDR3 has 15 amino acids, counting the end cysteine and phenylalanine. Kept here is only the CDR3 DNA, which spans 45 bases and is read in frame from base 1. The CDR1 and CDR2 encoded by the germline V gene (reference sequence) are LNHDA and SQIVND. Relative to germline, V is 6 bases shorter and J is 3 bases shorter, with 18 bases between their ends.